This is a list of T cell receptor beta chains from one sample in a study of shared clonotypes between healthy human individuals. Generated by immunoSEQ multiplex PCR, the TCRdb table keeps only in-frame clones and is missing some. The data contain around 620,000 clones, approximately 95% of them seen just once; the ten biggest clones take up approximately 0.11%. Sequencing was carried out using naive CD8+ T cells sorted from blood. Receptor source: a young woman in good health. Both conserved end residues are part of each CDR3. The order of the fields is clone size, J gene, V gene, D gene, CDR3 protein, CDR3 DNA. D genes are given only for firm matches. Clone size is not always given. Where it is, it says once, few, many or a class for expanded clones.

size: .; J: TRBJ2-1; V: TRBV19; D: .; CDR3: CASSIGGIQGYNEQFF; DNA: TGTGCCAGTAGTATAGGGGGGATACAGGGCTACAATGAGCAGTTCTTC
size: once; J: TRBJ2-7; V: TRBV5-4; D: .; CDR3: CASSFSDTSYEQYF; DNA: TGTGCCAGCAGCTTCTCGGACACATCGTACGAGCAGTACTTC
size: .; J: TRBJ2-1; V: TRBV27; D: .; CDR3: CASSNRDVGSNEQFF; DNA: TGTGCCAGCAGTAACAGGGATGTTGGTAGCAATGAGCAGTTCTTC
size: .; J: TRBJ2-7; V: TRBV5-1; D: .; CDR3: CASSWGPLRGRKYEQYF; DNA: TGCGCCAGCAGCTGGGGGCCTCTGCGCGGGAGAAAATACGAGCAGTACTTC
size: .; J: TRBJ1-1; V: TRBV5-4; D: TRBD1; CDR3: CASSFTGGRTEAFF; DNA: TGTGCCAGCAGTTTCACAGGGGGACGCACTGAAGCTTTCTTT
size: .; J: TRBJ2-1; V: TRBV10-3; D: .; CDR3: CAISEPLAKGGNEQFF; DNA: TGTGCCATCAGTGAACCACTAGCAAAGGGTGGGAATGAGCAGTTCTTC
size: .; J: TRBJ1-5; V: TRBV28; D: .; CDR3: CASSFKMGDQPQHF; DNA: TGTGCCAGCAGTTTTAAGATGGGCGATCAGCCCCAGCATTTT
size: .; J: TRBJ2-6; V: TRBV11-2; D: .; CDR3: CASRTAFRSGANVLTF; DNA: TGTGCCAGCAGGACAGCTTTCAGGTCTGGGGCCAACGTCCTGACTTTC
size: .; J: TRBJ2-7; V: TRBV6-1; D: .; CDR3: CASSELGGGRSYEQYF; DNA: TGTGCCAGCAGTGAATTAGGCGGAGGGAGGTCCTACGAGCAGTACTTC
size: .; J: TRBJ2-3; V: TRBV27; D: TRBD2; CDR3: CASSPYSSGLADTQYF; DNA: TGTGCCAGCAGTCCCTACTCTAGCGGCCTTGCAGATACGCAGTATTTT
size: once; J: TRBJ2-7; V: TRBV30; D: TRBD1; CDR3: CAWSPGQGFNEQYF; DNA: TGTGCCTGGAGCCCGGGACAGGGGTTCAACGAGCAGTACTTC
size: .; J: TRBJ2-7; V: TRBV27; D: .; CDR3: CASSHGAAYEQYF; DNA: TGTGCCAGCAGCCACGGCGCAGCCTACGAGCAGTACTTC
size: .; J: TRBJ1-1; V: TRBV5-6; D: .; CDR3: CASSLREGVEAFF; DNA: TGTGCCAGCAGCTTGCGAGAGGGCGTTGAAGCTTTCTTT
size: .; J: TRBJ2-1; V: TRBV19; D: .; CDR3: CASSITDTFSYNEQFF; DNA: TGTGCCAGTAGTATAACGGACACTTTCTCCTACAATGAGCAGTTCTTC
size: .; J: TRBJ2-1; V: TRBV27; D: .; CDR3: CATLDHHNEQFF; DNA: TGTGCCACCCTCGACCACCACAATGAGCAGTTCTTC
size: .; J: TRBJ2-7; V: TRBV27; D: TRBD1; CDR3: CASSAGTGFEQYF; DNA: TGTGCCAGCAGCGCCGGGACAGGGTTTGAGCAGTACTTC
size: .; J: TRBJ2-3; V: TRBV7-9; D: .; CDR3: CASSLVKGESTDTQYF; DNA: TGTGCCAGCAGCTTAGTGAAGGGGGAAAGCACAGATACGCAGTATTTT
size: .; J: TRBJ1-4; V: TRBV7-9; D: .; CDR3: CASSEKGRNSTKLFF; DNA: TGTGCCAGCAGCGAGAAGGGACGGAATAGTACAAAACTGTTTTTT
size: .; J: TRBJ2-1; V: TRBV28; D: .; CDR3: CASRKPGTNNNEQFF; DNA: TGTGCCAGCAGAAAACCCGGGACAAACAACAATGAGCAGTTCTTC
size: .; J: TRBJ2-1; V: TRBV28; D: TRBD2; CDR3: CASSYGRNEQFF; DNA: TGTGCCAGTAGCTACGGGAGGAATGAGCAGTTCTTC
size: once; J: TRBJ1-1; V: TRBV7-9; D: .; CDR3: CASRSGLREAFF; DNA: TGTGCCAGCAGGTCCGGACTCCGTGAAGCTTTCTTT